This T cell receptor beta chain appears in the sequencing data of a study of CD8 T cells in ankylosing spondylitis. Study results and caveats: Ankylosing spondylitis blood appeared to carry a characteristic TCR beta motif of several highly homologous variants. Past research had described some motif variants in reactive arthritis synovial fluid and blood.

Trimming shortened V by 5 bases and J by 5 bases, and 12 bases separated the two germline ends. The CDR3 has 14 amino acids. From the 5' RACE reads, TCRdb called clonotypes with MiXCR, one entry per CDR3 protein. The sample consists of roughly 130,000 distinct CDR3 sequences, roughly 8% of them appearing once. There are many counts of this clonotype. Antigen: not known. This sequence joins TRBV12-3 or TRBV12-4 and TRBJ2-2; perhaps TRBD2 as D (7 bases). The sample taken for sequencing was synovial fluid, either unsorted or a sorted T cell fraction (not recorded which). The TCR originated in a male donor with ankylosing spondylitis. The CDR3 loop is CASSRGAGTGELFF. The CDR3 bases are TGTGCCAGCAGTCGGGGGGCCGGAACCGGGGAGCTGTTTTTT.